These 21 T cell receptor beta chains share one sample of origin, sequenced in a study of control samples from healthy donors and cancer patients. Sequencing was performed with immunoSEQ multiplex PCR; in TCRdb, only in-frame clones are kept and a portion is missing. The sample shows around 75,000 clones, around 94% of them seen only once. The sequenced sample consisted of blood. The receptors originated from a woman in her sixties in good health.

This clone was picked up one time. The V and J genes are TRBV27 and TRBJ1-6, with D perhaps matching TRBD1 (6 bases). With 6 bases removed from V and 10 bases from J, the gap between germline ends came to 25 bases. Germline CDR1 is MNHEY and CDR2 is SMNVEV (reference sequence). This CDR3 is 17 amino acids long. This CDR3 reads CASSLNPPGPGASPLHF. In DNA form, the CDR3 reads TGTGCCAGCAGCCTTAATCCGCCGGGCCCGGGGGCCTCACCCCTCCACTTT.

The V call is TRBV30, the J call TRBJ2-2, with 7 nucleotides matching TRBD1. Germline V lookup: CDR1 GTSNPN, CDR2 SVGIG (reference sequence). The V and J ends lost 2 bases and 0 bases, in that order; junction bases with no gene match: 3. CDR3 length: 15 amino acids. CDR3 bases: TGTGCCTGGAGTAAGGGGGCGACGAACACCGGGGAGCTGTTTTTT. It yields the protein CAWSKGATNTGELFF.

The rearrangement joins TRBV11-2 to TRBJ2-3, with TRBD1 as a possible D gene (6 bases). With 4 bases removed from V and 3 bases from J, the gap between germline ends came to 26 bases. Per germline, CDR1 SGHAT and CDR2 FQNNGV. This CDR3 is built from 19 residues. In nucleotides, the CDR3 is TGTGCCAGCAGCTGGTCCGGGACATTCGGATCCCGGGTGACAGATACGCAGTATTTT. Translating it yields CASSWSGTFGSRVTDTQYF.

The rearrangement joins TRBV3-1 (or the pseudogene TRBV3-2) to TRBJ1-2, with D uncertain. This CDR3 has 13 amino acids. Per the germline V gene, CDR1 is LGHDT and CDR2 is YNNKEL (reference sequence). V was shortened by 2 bases and J by 6 bases, with 10 bases between the two germline ends. CDR3 bases: TGTGCCAGCAGCCAACTTGGCGGTGATGGCTACACCTTC. As protein: CASSQLGGDGYTF.

The chain employs TRBV7-2 and TRBJ2-4; possibly TRBD2 for D (5 bases). V dropped 3 bases and J dropped 6 bases, with 9 bases sitting between them. The CDR3 has 13 residues. Per germline, CDR1 SGHTA and CDR2 FQGNSA. CDR3 region: CASSFQRLNIQYF. The CDR3, as DNA: TGTGCCAGCAGCTTCCAGCGGTTAAACATTCAGTACTTC.

The chain links TRBV3-1 (or the pseudogene TRBV3-2) to TRBJ1-5; D gene uncertain. The CDR3 has 14 amino acids. The germline CDR1 and CDR2 sequences are LGHDT and YNNKEL (reference sequence). The V gene lost 0 bases and the J gene lost 7 bases, with 10 bases spanning the gap. In nucleotides, the CDR3 is TGTGCCAGCAGCCAAGAATCTGGTTACCAGCCCCAGCATTTT. Protein product: CASSQESGYQPQHF.

The rearrangement links TRBV5-1 to TRBJ2-5; tentatively, D is TRBD2 (6 bases). Germline assignment: CDR1 SGHRS and CDR2 YFSETQ. This CDR3 is 15 amino acids long. Between the trimmed V and J ends, which lost 3 bases and 2 bases, there was a span of 14 bases. The DNA for the CDR3 is TGCGCCAGCAGCTCGGCGGGGTATAAACAAGAGACCCAGTACTTC. Residues: CASSSAGYKQETQYF. Combining the CDR3 with reference TRBV5-1 and TRBJ2-5 gives the whole variable domain KAGVTQTPRYLIKTRGQQVTLSCSPISGHRSVSWYQQTPGQGLQFLFEYFSETQRNKGNFPGRFSGRQFSNSRSEMNVSTLELGDSALYLCASSSAGYKQETQYFGPGTRLLVL.

The chain recombines TRBV9 with TRBJ2-2; 8 bases are shared with TRBD2. Unmatched junction bases numbered 11, after V lost 4 bases and J lost 6 bases. This CDR3 is built from 16 residues. Germline CDR1 and CDR2: SGDLS and YYNGEE. CDR3 DNA sequence: TGTGCCAGCAGCTCGAGACTAGCGCCCTCCCCCGGGGAGCTGTTTTTT. It yields the protein CASSSRLAPSPGELFF.

The chain employs TRBV21-1 and TRBJ2-3; the table calls TRBD1, which could not be checked here. TRBV21-1 is designated a pseudogene. CDR3 size: 17 residues. CDR3 bases: TGTGCCAGCAGCAAACAGGGACGGGGTAGGGGGTCAGATACGCAGTATTTT. Its protein is CASSKQGRGRGSDTQYF.

The chain uses TRBV5-1 and TRBJ2-7, with 9 bases matching TRBD2. In germline, CDR1 is SGHRS, CDR2 YFSETQ. The CDR3 has 16 residues. The junction had 13 bases not matched to a gene; V was cut back by 4 bases and J by 5 bases. Here the CDR3 DNA reads TGCGCCAGCAGCCTGGTAGTGGTAGCGGGGGCGAACGAGCAGTACTTC. Amino acid sequence: CASSLVVVAGANEQYF.

This rearrangement joins TRBV18 to TRBJ1-1, with 10 bases lining up with TRBD1. This CDR3 contains 15 residues. In germline, CDR1 is KGHSH, CDR2 LQKENI. V shed 4 bases, J shed 3 bases, and the junction held 5 bases outside the gene matches. CDR3: CASSRRTGGDTEAFF. The CDR3 coding sequence is TGTGCCAGCTCACGAAGGACAGGGGGAGACACTGAAGCTTTCTTT.

The chain uses TRBV7-7 and TRBJ1-3; D is ambiguous. Germline CDR1 is SSHAT and CDR2 is FNYEAQ (reference sequence). The CDR3 sequence is 13 residues long. CDR3 sequence (DNA): TGTGCTAGCGGATGCAAATTGGAAAACACCATATATTTT. Residues: CASGCKLENTIYF.

The chain joins TRBV10-3 to TRBJ2-1; 9 bases map to TRBD2. With 8 bases clipped from V and 9 bases from J, the junction kept 14 bases outside the gene matches. The germline V gene has CDR1 ENHRY and CDR2 SYGVKD. CDR3 length: 15 residues. CDR3 coding DNA: TGTGCCATCCAGCGGGAGGACCGTAAGGTAACTGAGCAGTTCTTC. It encodes CAIQREDRKVTEQFF.

Remarks on this clone: The junction and the germline gene differ at one end; a read error may be behind it. The chain links TRBV20-1 to TRBJ2-5; D ambiguous. Germline V gene sequence: CDR1 DFQATT, CDR2 SNEGSKA (reference sequence). This CDR3 has 10 amino acids. The CDR3 region has the DNA TGCAGTGCTGGAGAAGAGACCCAGTACTTC. Protein: CSAGEETQYF.

The chain links TRBV6-5 to TRBJ2-7; no clear D. V shed 4 bases and J shed 2 bases, with 6 bases lying between them. The CDR3 runs 12 residues. Per the germline V gene, CDR1 is MNHEY and CDR2 is SVGAGI. In DNA form, the CDR3 reads TGTGCCAGCAGTTCCACGACCTACGAGCAGTACTTC. Its translation is CASSSTTYEQYF.

The CDR3 loop is CASSLEAGEAYGYTF. In nucleotides, the CDR3 is TGTGCCAGCAGCTTGGAGGCGGGTGAAGCCTATGGCTACACCTTC. The rearrangement joins TRBV5-4 to TRBJ1-2; D uncertain. Trimming pared 0 bases from V and 4 bases from J, leaving 13 bases between. The CDR3 has 15 residues. Germline CDR1 and CDR2: SGHNT and YYREEE (reference sequence).

The V call is TRBV18, the J call TRBJ1-1; no clear D. Germline CDR1 is KGHSH and CDR2 is LQKENI. The ends were cut back, 3 bases at V and 0 bases at J, with 11 bases in the middle. CDR3 length: 15 amino acids. In DNA form, the CDR3 reads TGTGCCAGCTCACCGACGAGGGTGGTGAACACTGAAGCTTTCTTT. Residues: CASSPTRVVNTEAFF.

The CDR3 loop reads CASSLTGLAGSAQYF. CDR3 DNA: TGTGCCAGCAGTTTAACGGGACTAGCGGGATCGGCCCAGTACTTC. The rearrangement links TRBV27 to TRBJ2-5; TRBD2 agrees at 13 bases. The germline CDR1 and CDR2 sequences are MNHEY and SMNVEV (reference sequence). The CDR3 runs 15 residues. Trimming removed 2 bases from V and 9 bases from J; junction bases left unmatched: 6.

The chain employs TRBV5-1 and TRBJ1-3; possible D gene TRBD1, 6 bases. V lost 2 bases to trimming and J lost 1 base, with 16 bases between them. CDR1 and CDR2 (germline): SGHRS, YFSETQ. The CDR3 is 17 amino acids. The CDR3 protein is CASSFRGRGTSGNTIYF. CDR3 nucleotides: TGCGCCAGCAGCTTCAGGGGTAGGGGGACTTCTGGAAACACCATATATTTT.

This clone was seen only once. V gene TRBV25-1 combines with J gene TRBJ2-2, with 9 bases identical to TRBD1. The trim removed 1 base at V and 6 bases at J, leaving 6 bases unmatched. The CDR3 length is 16 residues. The germline gives CDR1 MGHDK, CDR2 SYGVNS. The CDR3 nucleotides are TGTGCCAGCAGTGAATGGGGGACAGGGACGCCCGGGGAGCTGTTTTTT. Its translation is CASSEWGTGTPGELFF.

V gene TRBV3-1 (or the pseudogene TRBV3-2) combines with J gene TRBJ2-5, with 13 positions matching TRBD2. V lost 0 bases and J lost 5; bases outside the gene matches: 6. The CDR3 spans 17 residues. Germline V gives CDR1 LGHDT, CDR2 YNNKEL (reference sequence). CDR3 bases: TGTGCCAGCAGCCAAGATACTAGCGGGAGGGCCCTTGAGACCCAGTACTTC. Translation gives CASSQDTSGRALETQYF.